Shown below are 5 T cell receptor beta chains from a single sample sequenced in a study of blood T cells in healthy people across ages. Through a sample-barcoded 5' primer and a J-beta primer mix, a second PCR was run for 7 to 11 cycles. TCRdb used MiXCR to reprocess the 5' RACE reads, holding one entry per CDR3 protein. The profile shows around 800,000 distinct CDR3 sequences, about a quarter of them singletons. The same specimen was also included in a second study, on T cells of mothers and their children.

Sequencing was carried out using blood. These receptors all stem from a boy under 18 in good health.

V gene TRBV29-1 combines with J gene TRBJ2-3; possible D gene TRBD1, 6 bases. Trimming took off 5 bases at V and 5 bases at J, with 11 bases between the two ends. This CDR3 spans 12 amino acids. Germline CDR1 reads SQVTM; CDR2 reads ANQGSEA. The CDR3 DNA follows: TGCAGCGTTTCGTTGACAGGAGATACGCAGTATTTT. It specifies CSVSLTGDTQYF.

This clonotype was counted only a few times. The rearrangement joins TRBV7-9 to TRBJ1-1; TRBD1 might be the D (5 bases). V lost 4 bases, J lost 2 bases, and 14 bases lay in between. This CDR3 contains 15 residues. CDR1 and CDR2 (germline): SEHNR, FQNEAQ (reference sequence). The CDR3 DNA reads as TGTGCCAGCAGCTCCCAAGACAGACTTAACACTGAAGCTTTCTTT. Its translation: CASSSQDRLNTEAFF.

CDR3 bases: TGCGCCAGCAATAGAAACCAGGGGAACACTGAAGCTTTCTTT. Its translation: CASNRNQGNTEAFF. The gene calls are TRBV5-1 and TRBJ1-1, with D tentatively TRBD1 (5 bases). This CDR3 spans 14 amino acids. Trimming took 6 bases from V and 1 from J, leaving 13 bases between them. Germline V gene lookup returns CDR1 SGHRS and CDR2 YFSETQ. Complete variable domain (other parts from reference TRBV5-1 and TRBJ1-1): KAGVTQTPRYLIKTRGQQVTLSCSPISGHRSVSWYQQTPGQGLQFLFEYFSETQRNKGNFPGRFSGRQFSNSRSEMNVSTLELGDSALYLCASNRNQGNTEAFFGQGTRLTVV.

The CDR3 here is CASSQGQGGNIQYF. The CDR3 nucleotides are TGTGCCAGCAGCCAGGGACAGGGGGGGAACATTCAGTACTTC. This chain connects TRBV28 to TRBJ2-4; the match to TRBD1 covers 11 bases. Per germline, CDR1 MDHEN and CDR2 SYDVKM. Unmatched junction bases numbered 5, after V lost 6 bases and J lost 7 bases. The CDR3 covers 14 residues. The variable domain in full, with the rest retrieved from reference TRBV28 and TRBJ2-4, is DVKVTQSSRYLVKRTGEKVFLECVQDMDHENMFWYRQDPGLGLRLIYFSYDVKMKEKGDIPEGYSVSREKKERFSLILESASTNQTSMYLCASSQGQGGNIQYFGAGTRLSVL.

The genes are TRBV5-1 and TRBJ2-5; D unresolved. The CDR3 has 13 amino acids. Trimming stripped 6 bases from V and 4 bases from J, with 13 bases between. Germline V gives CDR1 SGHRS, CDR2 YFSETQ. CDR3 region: CASTVYLGETQYF. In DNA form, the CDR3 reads TGCGCCAGCACCGTGTACCTAGGAGAGACCCAGTACTTC.